The present entry profiles one TCR beta chain with its context. Data came from immunoSEQ multiplex PCR; TCRdb stores just in-frame clones and leaves some out. The table has about 76,000 clones, approximately 92% seen once. The sample belongs to a study of T cell changes during pregnancy in multiple sclerosis. This TCR was sampled from a female donor in good health, enrolled as a control in a pregnancy study. The sample here was peripheral blood, taken after pregnancy.

The CDR3 DNA sequence: TGCGCCAGCAGCTTGGAGGTCCGGCGGGGGGGCACAGATACGCAGTATTTT. It yields the protein CASSLEVRRGGTDTQYF. V gene TRBV5-1 combines with J gene TRBJ2-3; 8 bases map to TRBD2. Germline assignment: CDR1 SGHRS and CDR2 YFSETQ. This CDR3 contains 17 residues. V lost 0 bases and J lost 1; bases outside the gene matches: 7.